This is a list of T cell receptor beta chains from one sample in a study of human T cells and chemical hapten exposure. One entry per CDR3 protein results from TCRdb running MiXCR on the RACE reads. The table includes nearly 110,000 distinct CDR3 sequences, around 10% detected once. Specimen: whole blood, collected in connection with sensitization to the hapten diphenylcyclopropenone (DPC). The receptors were sampled from a woman aged 50 to 60 with alopecia areata. Some clones in this sample may be carry-over from other donors' samples. The CDR3 runs from the conserved cysteine through the conserved F or W. The D gene is left open where the match is weak. Clone size is given for some rows only: seen once, a few or many times, or a class if the clone is expanded.

CASSQVRPSNSPLHF	TGTGCCAGCAGCCAAGTCAGGCCGAGCAATTCACCCCTCCACTTT	NA	NA	TRBV14	TRBJ1-6
CASSLAGPSSTDTQYF	TGTGCCAGCAGCTTGGCGGGGCCCTCTAGCACAGATACGCAGTATTTT	NA	few	TRBV28	TRBJ2-3
CASSRRGTLITQYF	TGTGCCAGCAGTCGTCGCGGGACCCTAATTACGCAGTATTTT	NA	few	TRBV28	TRBJ2-3
CASIHRGVQETQYF	TGTGCCAGCATCCACAGGGGAGTACAAGAGACCCAGTACTTC	TRBD1	few	TRBV11-2	TRBJ2-5
CASSLGQVFEAFF	TGTGCCAGCAGCTTAGGACAGGTCTTTGAAGCTTTCTTT	NA	few	TRBV11-2	TRBJ1-1
CASSPPVGEGQPQHF	TGTGCCAGCTCACCACCGGTGGGGGAAGGTCAGCCCCAGCATTTT	NA	many	TRBV18	TRBJ1-5
CASTDTSDTQYF	TGTGCCAGCACCGACACCTCAGATACGCAGTATTTT	NA	many	TRBV6-2/TRBV6-3	TRBJ2-3
CASSFYDRGTYNEQFF	TGCGCCAGCAGCTTCTATGACAGGGGGACGTACAATGAGCAGTTCTTC	TRBD1	many	TRBV5-1	TRBJ2-1
CASSAVRGPPYEQYF	TGTGCCAGCAGTGCCGTCCGGGGGCCTCCCTACGAGCAGTACTTC	NA	NA	TRBV28	TRBJ2-7
CASSVGTPIGYTF	TGTGCCAGCAGTGTCGGGACACCCATTGGCTACACCTTC	NA	NA	TRBV28	TRBJ1-2
CASRYLTGNTEAFF	TGCGCCAGCAGGTATCTGACAGGGAACACTGAAGCTTTCTTT	NA	many	TRBV10-2	TRBJ1-1
CASSPRHTDTQYF	TGTGCCAGCAGCCCGCGACACACAGATACGCAGTATTTT	NA	few	TRBV3-1	TRBJ2-3
CASSYRRGVGGEQFF	TGTGCCAGCAGTTACCGCCGCGGGGTTGGGGGTGAGCAGTTCTTC	NA	NA	TRBV6-5	TRBJ2-1
CASRSLGLVGF	TGTGCCAGCAGATCTCTCGGACTAGTCGGGTTC	TRBD2	many	TRBV6-2/TRBV6-3	TRBJ2-1
CASSPRAGPSYNQPQHF	TGTGCCAGCAGCCCGAGGGCAGGGCCTAGTTACAATCAGCCCCAGCATTTT	NA	many	TRBV7-8	TRBJ1-5
CASSQDGVPDYGYTF	TGCGCCAGCAGCCAAGATGGCGTCCCCGACTATGGCTACACCTTC	NA	few	TRBV4-3	TRBJ1-2
CSVLPGTGSMNTEAFF	TGCAGTGTACTTCCCGGGACAGGATCTATGAACACTGAAGCTTTCTTT	TRBD1	few	TRBV29-1	TRBJ1-1
CASKRSLSGNTIYF	TGTGCCAGCAAACGGTCCCTCTCTGGAAACACCATATATTTT	NA	few	TRBV6-5	TRBJ1-3
CASSGDRAAGELFF	TGTGCCAGCAGTGGGGACAGGGCGGCCGGGGAGCTGTTTTTT	TRBD1	many	TRBV6-5	TRBJ2-2
CATSDTDRQAFF	TGTGCCACCAGTGATACCGACAGGCAAGCTTTCTTT	NA	few	TRBV24-1	TRBJ1-1
CASSEGTSSPYEQYF	TGTGCCAGCAGTGAAGGCACCTCGTCCCCCTACGAGCAGTACTTC	NA	many	TRBV6-1	TRBJ2-7
CASSKQSGSRVEQFF	TGTGCCAGCAGTAAACAATCCGGGTCCAGAGTTGAGCAGTTCTTC	NA	many	TRBV28	TRBJ2-1
CASSLGDTYSGNTIYF	TGCGCCAGCAGCTTGGGGGACACGTACTCTGGAAACACCATATATTTT	NA	few	TRBV5-1	TRBJ1-3
CATSDYNGELFF	TGTGCCACCAGTGATTATAACGGGGAGCTGTTTTTT	NA	many	TRBV24-1	TRBJ2-2
CASRTTGEAYEQYF	TGTGCCAGCAGGACGACAGGGGAGGCCTACGAGCAGTACTTC	TRBD1	NA	TRBV28	TRBJ2-7
CASREGRSTQPQHF	TGTGCCAGCAGAGAGGGGCGGTCTACTCAGCCCCAGCATTTT	NA	many	TRBV2	TRBJ1-5
CSAKGQWGGKDTQYF	TGCAGTGCTAAAGGACAGTGGGGGGGGAAAGATACGCAGTATTTT	NA	few	TRBV20-1	TRBJ2-3
CASMRGNGRTDTQYF	TGTGCCAGCATGCGAGGGAACGGGCGCACAGATACGCAGTATTTT	NA	few	TRBV7-8	TRBJ2-3
CASSLEPGKPPGNEQFF	TGTGCCAGCAGCTTAGAGCCGGGGAAACCGCCTGGGAATGAGCAGTTCTTC	NA	many	TRBV7-7	TRBJ2-1
CASSPGLAWEQYF	TGTGCCAGCAGTCCAGGACTAGCGTGGGAGCAGTACTTC	TRBD2	NA	TRBV6-2/TRBV6-3	TRBJ2-7
CASSPPGDQTDTQYF	TGTGCCAGCAGCCCACCGGGGGACCAAACAGATACGCAGTATTTT	NA	few	TRBV7-8	TRBJ2-3
CASSEVGRPNTEAFF	TGTGCCAGCAGTGAGGTTGGGAGGCCGAACACTGAAGCTTTCTTT	NA	NA	TRBV2	TRBJ1-1
CASSRGQNTGELFF	TGCGCCAGCAGCCGCGGACAGAACACCGGGGAGCTGTTTTTT	NA	NA	TRBV5-1	TRBJ2-2
CASHPSAGGINEQFF	TGTGCCAGCCATCCCTCAGCGGGGGGGATCAATGAGCAGTTCTTC	TRBD2	few	TRBV19	TRBJ2-1
CAISSSGGDYEQYF	TGTGCCATTTCCTCGAGCGGTGGGGACTACGAGCAGTACTTC	NA	few	TRBV10-3	TRBJ2-7